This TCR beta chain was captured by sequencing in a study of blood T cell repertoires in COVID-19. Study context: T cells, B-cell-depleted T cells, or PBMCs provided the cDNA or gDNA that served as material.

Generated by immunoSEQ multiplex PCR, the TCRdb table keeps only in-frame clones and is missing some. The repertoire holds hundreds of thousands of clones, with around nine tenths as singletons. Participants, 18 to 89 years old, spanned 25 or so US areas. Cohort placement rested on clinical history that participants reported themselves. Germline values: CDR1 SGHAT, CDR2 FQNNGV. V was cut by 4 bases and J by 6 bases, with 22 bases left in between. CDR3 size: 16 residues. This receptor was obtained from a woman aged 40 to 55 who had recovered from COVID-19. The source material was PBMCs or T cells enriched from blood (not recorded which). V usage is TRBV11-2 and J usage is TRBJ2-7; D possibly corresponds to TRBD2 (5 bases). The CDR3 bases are TGTGCCAGCAGCTCATCCGGTAGGAGGTCCGGGTTCGAGCAGTACTTC. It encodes CASSSSGRRSGFEQYF.